A selection of T cell receptor beta chains follows, all from one sample in a study of T cells in Graves' hyperthyroidism and ophthalmopathy. TCRdb re-analysed the multiplex PCR reads in MiXCR, keeping a single row per CDR3 protein. The sample includes 300,000 to 450,000 distinct CDR3 sequences, 15% to 20% of them seen just once. Source material: blood. These receptors all stem from a woman in her 30s with Graves' hyperthyroidism that later progressed to Graves' ophthalmopathy. Both conserved end residues are trimmed from each CDR3. The order of the fields is J gene, V gene, CDR3 protein.

j_call: TRBJ2-5; v_call: TRBV13; cdr3_aa: ASTFGWDPEGTQY
j_call: TRBJ1-1; v_call: TRBV5-1; cdr3_aa: ASSHRGEGTEAF
j_call: TRBJ2-2; v_call: TRBV19; cdr3_aa: ASRHGDRTGELF
j_call: TRBJ2-1; v_call: TRBV18; cdr3_aa: ASSRQGAYNEQF
j_call: TRBJ2-1; v_call: TRBV4-2; cdr3_aa: ASSQGRDITNYNEQF
j_call: TRBJ2-2; v_call: TRBV7-9; cdr3_aa: ASSLAQGDTGELF
j_call: TRBJ2-7; v_call: TRBV2; cdr3_aa: ASSELWPRLAGPREQY
j_call: TRBJ2-5; v_call: TRBV19; cdr3_aa: ASSSTGGRLETQY
j_call: TRBJ2-3; v_call: TRBV5-1; cdr3_aa: ASSLAWGPTDTQY
j_call: TRBJ2-5; v_call: TRBV7-3; cdr3_aa: ASSPTGDKETRY
j_call: TRBJ2-2; v_call: TRBV5-5; cdr3_aa: ASSLGAGAGELF
j_call: TRBJ2-2; v_call: TRBV12-3/TRBV12-4; cdr3_aa: ASSLWSGLTTGELF
j_call: TRBJ2-2; v_call: TRBV29-1; cdr3_aa: SVEFSGGAGGELF
j_call: TRBJ2-1; v_call: TRBV7-8; cdr3_aa: ASSSEVVEQF
j_call: TRBJ2-1; v_call: TRBV20-1; cdr3_aa: SASPQGPYNEQF
j_call: TRBJ2-1; v_call: TRBV7-9; cdr3_aa: ASSWLATSGSSLGQF
j_call: TRBJ2-5; v_call: TRBV7-9; cdr3_aa: ASRQKGTEAERLAGDRETQY
j_call: TRBJ2-3; v_call: TRBV2; cdr3_aa: ASSEPSGVRRTDTQY
j_call: TRBJ2-5; v_call: TRBV20-1; cdr3_aa: SAPTSGGAWRALEETQY
j_call: TRBJ1-3; v_call: TRBV28; cdr3_aa: ASSPWTDSGNTIY
j_call: TRBJ1-6; v_call: TRBV11-2; cdr3_aa: ASSSDSHSYNSPLH
j_call: TRBJ1-3; v_call: TRBV2; cdr3_aa: ASTRPGQYSGNTIY
j_call: TRBJ2-5; v_call: TRBV27; cdr3_aa: ASSLADQETQY
j_call: TRBJ2-1; v_call: TRBV20-1; cdr3_aa: SFSPGGLREDEQF
j_call: TRBJ2-5; v_call: TRBV12-3/TRBV12-4; cdr3_aa: ASSLYRGQGGETQY
j_call: TRBJ1-3; v_call: TRBV6-2/TRBV6-3; cdr3_aa: ASRDPGLRGNTIY
j_call: TRBJ1-2; v_call: TRBV2; cdr3_aa: ASNLDRAVGYT
j_call: TRBJ1-1; v_call: TRBV28; cdr3_aa: ASSYPLIQAF
j_call: TRBJ2-2; v_call: TRBV11-2; cdr3_aa: ASSGYTGELF
j_call: TRBJ2-3; v_call: TRBV11-2; cdr3_aa: ASSVQMEREYGDTQY
j_call: TRBJ1-4; v_call: TRBV7-9; cdr3_aa: ASSLAPGQGIGTNEKLF
j_call: TRBJ1-1; v_call: TRBV6-1; cdr3_aa: ASSEAATMNTEAF
j_call: TRBJ2-1; v_call: TRBV10-3; cdr3_aa: AIRGVYNEQF
j_call: TRBJ2-7; v_call: TRBV30; cdr3_aa: AVGWAVQMEQY
j_call: TRBJ2-7; v_call: TRBV28; cdr3_aa: ASSPLREGGYEQY
j_call: TRBJ2-7; v_call: TRBV15; cdr3_aa: ATSRDKVAHEQY
j_call: TRBJ2-5; v_call: TRBV2; cdr3_aa: ASRPGLADQQETQY
j_call: TRBJ1-6; v_call: TRBV15; cdr3_aa: ATSVRDRYNSPLH
j_call: TRBJ1-1; v_call: TRBV10-2; cdr3_aa: ASISRVNTEAF
j_call: TRBJ2-7; v_call: TRBV4-1; cdr3_aa: ASSQTAAGFYEQY
j_call: TRBJ2-3; v_call: TRBV12-3/TRBV12-4; cdr3_aa: ASSFIQAGTDTQY
j_call: TRBJ2-3; v_call: TRBV29-1; cdr3_aa: SVAGVLGDTDTQY
j_call: TRBJ1-2; v_call: TRBV30; cdr3_aa: AWRNRWTEEYGYT
j_call: TRBJ2-1; v_call: TRBV7-2; cdr3_aa: ASSLRRTEGQF
j_call: TRBJ1-2; v_call: TRBV12-3/TRBV12-4; cdr3_aa: ASSFQGRASYGYT
j_call: TRBJ1-2; v_call: TRBV30; cdr3_aa: AWNYQGPVAYGYT
j_call: TRBJ1-4; v_call: TRBV6-1; cdr3_aa: ASSPSGQGEKLF
j_call: TRBJ2-6; v_call: TRBV3-1; cdr3_aa: ASSPRLPAVLT
j_call: TRBJ2-7; v_call: TRBV20-1; cdr3_aa: SARDTGLSYEQY
j_call: TRBJ1-2; v_call: TRBV6-1; cdr3_aa: ASRRKGQGDDYGYT
j_call: TRBJ2-2; v_call: TRBV20-1; cdr3_aa: SARGTGANVSSTGELF
j_call: TRBJ2-7; v_call: TRBV11-2; cdr3_aa: ASSLMDEQY
j_call: TRBJ2-1; v_call: TRBV11-1; cdr3_aa: ASSWNDYEQF
j_call: TRBJ1-1; v_call: TRBV19; cdr3_aa: ASSPLGQANTEAF
j_call: TRBJ1-2; v_call: TRBV28; cdr3_aa: ASEERGFEFGYT